The 14 T cell receptor beta chains given below trace back to one sample, sequenced in a study of CD4 T cells in relation to SARS-CoV-2 and coronaviruses. Before the COVID-19 pandemic, during about 2011-2019, CD4+ T cells were taken from unexposed donors. Profiling relied on immunoSEQ multiplex PCR, and the TCRdb table lists in-frame clones only, not all of them. The top ten clones hold under 0.25% of a sample with 60,000 to 75,000 clones, 85% to 95% of them seen once. The source material was naive CD4+ T cells from PBMCs. Subset: naive CD4+ T cells isolated by negative enrichment. Source of these receptors: a human donor in good health.

The chain carries TRBV7-3 and TRBJ1-1; D remains ambiguous. This CDR3 contains 13 residues. Germline V gene sequence: CDR1 SGHTA, CDR2 FQGTGA. V lost 6 bases and J 5 bases, leaving 13 bases between the germline ends. CDR3 residues: CASSLGLGTEAFF. In nucleotides, the CDR3 is TGTGCCAGCAGTTTGGGTCTTGGAACTGAAGCTTTCTTT.

V is TRBV12-3 or TRBV12-4 and J is TRBJ2-2; D possibly corresponds to TRBD2 (5 bases). The CDR3 spans 13 residues. Trimming cost V 4 bases and J 9 bases, with 12 bases left between them. CDR3 sequence reads: CASSWPHGRELFF. CDR3 in DNA: TGTGCCAGCAGTTGGCCCCACGGGAGGGAGCTGTTTTTT.

The chain joins TRBV12-3 or TRBV12-4 to TRBJ1-1; unclear D gene. The germline V and J ends were trimmed by 3 bases and 9 bases, with 11 bases remaining between them. The CDR3 spans 12 residues. The CDR3 spells CASSLASWQAFF. In nucleotides, the CDR3 is TGTGCCAGCAGTTTGGCTTCGTGGCAAGCTTTCTTT.

The V call is TRBV11-2, the J call TRBJ2-2, with 7 bases lining up with TRBD2. The CDR3 loop spans 18 amino acids. The germline CDR1 and CDR2 sequences are SGHAT and FQNNGV. Trimming took 7 bases from V and 0 from J; bases not matched to a gene: 14. In DNA form, the CDR3 reads TGTGCCAGCAAACCGGGGGAGGGTCTTATCTCGAACACCGGGGAGCTGTTTTTT. Translating gives CASKPGEGLISNTGELFF. The full variable domain, with the rest looked up from reference TRBV11-2 and TRBJ2-2, is EAGVAQSPRYKIIEKRQSVAFWCNPISGHATLYWYQQILGQGPKLLIQFQNNGVVDDSQLPKDRFSAERLKGVDSTLKIQPAKLEDSAVYLCASKPGEGLISNTGELFFGEGSRLTVL.

V gene TRBV5-1 combines with J gene TRBJ2-5; 12 nucleotides align to TRBD1. Trimming took 0 bases from V and 9 from J; bases not matched to a gene: 9. CDR1 and CDR2 (germline): SGHRS, YFSETQ. This CDR3 is 16 amino acids long. CDR3 in DNA: TGCGCCAGCAGCTTGGAGGGGGACAGGGGGCTCCGGGCCCAGTACTTC. Its translation: CASSLEGDRGLRAQYF.

This clone was counted once. This chain joins TRBV19 and TRBJ1-3, with TRBD1 as a possible D gene (6 bases). There are 14 residues in the CDR3. Germline CDR1 and CDR2: LNHDA and SQIVND (reference sequence). The ends were cut back, 11 bases at V and 3 bases at J, with 17 bases in the middle. Here the CDR3 DNA reads TGTGCCTCCCACGGTGGGGGCGGTGGAAACACCATATATTTT. Amino acids: CASHGGGGGNTIYF.

This chain connects TRBV5-1 to TRBJ1-3; a weak D match, TRBD1 (5 bases). V was pared by 4 bases and J by 3 bases, with 17 bases between. Germline V gene lookup returns CDR1 SGHRS and CDR2 YFSETQ. This CDR3 contains 16 residues. Here the CDR3 reads CASSPGWTQGGNTIYF. As DNA, the CDR3 is TGCGCCAGCAGCCCCGGGTGGACTCAGGGTGGAAACACCATATATTTT.

This clone was detected once. The rearrangement uses TRBV30 and TRBJ1-6; tentatively, D is TRBD1 (5 bases). This CDR3 region has 18 residues. V was trimmed by 2 bases and J by 3 bases, leaving 20 bases between them. Germline V gene data show CDR1 as GTSNPN and CDR2 as SVGIG (reference sequence). CDR3 amino acids: CAWSPLFGGGIYNSPLHF. In nucleotides, the CDR3 is TGTGCCTGGAGTCCCCTCTTCGGGGGGGGTATCTATAATTCACCCCTCCACTTT.

The CDR3 sequence is CASRTVTYGYTF. The CDR3 nucleotides are TGTGCCAGTCGGACGGTGACCTATGGCTACACCTTC. V is TRBV19 and J is TRBJ1-2; D uncertain. The germline CDR1 and CDR2 sequences are LNHDA and SQIVND (reference sequence). The CDR3 has 12 residues. The V gene lost 8 bases and the J gene lost 4 bases, with 11 bases spanning the gap.

The chain has TRBV28 and TRBJ1-5; D is unresolved. The CDR3 spans 12 residues. CDR1 is MDHEN, CDR2 SYDVKM, per germline. Trimming took 6 bases from V and 7 from J, leaving 10 bases between them. CDR3: CASRTAGQPQHF. The CDR3 coding sequence is TGTGCCAGCAGAACGGCCGGGCAGCCCCAGCATTTT.

This clone was detected only once. V and J are TRBV12-3 or TRBV12-4 and TRBJ1-2; unclear D gene. The ends were cut back, 6 bases at V and 3 bases at J, with 11 bases in the middle. The CDR3 has 13 amino acids. The DNA for the CDR3 is TGTGCCAGCAGAGGAGACAATGACTATGGCTACACCTTC. Amino acids: CASRGDNDYGYTF.

In this sample, this clone turned up once. The chain links TRBV3-1 (or the pseudogene TRBV3-2) to TRBJ1-4; 9 bases are a match to TRBD1. The CDR3 covers 16 residues. V lost 1 base, J lost 8 bases, and 8 bases stayed unmatched. Germline CDR1 is LGHDT and CDR2 is YNNKEL (reference sequence). DNA of the CDR3: TGTGCCAGCAGCCAAGGCTCCGGGACAGGGTTCGAAAAACTGTTTTTT. It specifies CASSQGSGTGFEKLFF.

The chain couples TRBV5-1 to TRBJ1-1; 8 bases are shared with TRBD1. V lost 4 bases and J lost 1; bases outside the gene matches: 9. The CDR3 sequence is 16 residues long. Looked up from germline, CDR1 is SGHRS and CDR2 is YFSETQ. The CDR3, as DNA: TGCGCCAGCAGCACTCAGGCCGGGACAGGGAACACTGAAGCTTTCTTT. Translated: CASSTQAGTGNTEAFF.

The chain recombines TRBV18 with TRBJ2-1, with 11 positions matching TRBD2. The germline V gene encodes CDR1 KGHSH and CDR2 LQKENI. The J segment lost 8 bases and the V segment lost 3 bases, leaving 6 bases of the junction unmatched. The CDR3 is 15 residues long. CDR3 DNA: TGTGCCAGCTCACCCCTAGCGGGGGGTTTGGATGAGCAGTTCTTC. Protein: CASSPLAGGLDEQFF.